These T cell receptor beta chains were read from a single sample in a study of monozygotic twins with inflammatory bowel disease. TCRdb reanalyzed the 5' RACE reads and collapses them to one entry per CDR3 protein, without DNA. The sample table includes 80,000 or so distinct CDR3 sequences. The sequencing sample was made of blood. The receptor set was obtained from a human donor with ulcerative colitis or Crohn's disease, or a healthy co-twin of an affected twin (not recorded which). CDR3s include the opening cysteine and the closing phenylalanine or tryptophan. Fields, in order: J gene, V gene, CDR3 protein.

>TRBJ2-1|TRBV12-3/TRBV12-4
CASTRGGGNEQFF
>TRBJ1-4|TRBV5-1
CASSSGTTDGEKLFF
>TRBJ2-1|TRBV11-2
CASSLSYNEQFF
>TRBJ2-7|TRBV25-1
CASRTETEPPYEQYF
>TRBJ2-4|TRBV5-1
CASSQNLGNIQYF
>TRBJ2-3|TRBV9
CASSPSDSHTDTQYF
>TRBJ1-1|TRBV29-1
CSVRGLTGRSTEAFF
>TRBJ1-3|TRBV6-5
CASSTLSGNTIYF
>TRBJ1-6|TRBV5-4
CASSFRGLNSPLHF
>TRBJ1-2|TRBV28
CASSTSRQPNYGYTF
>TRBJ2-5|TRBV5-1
CASRRLAGGLEETQYF
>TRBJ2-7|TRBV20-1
CSARSGGSTAYEQYF
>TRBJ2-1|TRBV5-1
CASSLAGQNNEQFF
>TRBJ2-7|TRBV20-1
CSASRTAYEQYF
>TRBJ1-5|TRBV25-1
CASSGGSPSWNQPQHF
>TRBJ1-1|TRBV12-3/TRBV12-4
CASSFSSTQSTEAFF
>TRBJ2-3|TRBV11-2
CASCLDHQSAQDTQYF
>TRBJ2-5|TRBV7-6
CASSLRLAGQETQYF
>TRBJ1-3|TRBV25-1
CASRQRQGRFRDTIYF
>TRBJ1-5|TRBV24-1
CATSEGGQPQHF
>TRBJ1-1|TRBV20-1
CSARDPANTEAFF
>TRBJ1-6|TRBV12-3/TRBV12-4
CASSLVPGDNSPLHF
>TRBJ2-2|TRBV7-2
CASSLEGGIYTGELFF